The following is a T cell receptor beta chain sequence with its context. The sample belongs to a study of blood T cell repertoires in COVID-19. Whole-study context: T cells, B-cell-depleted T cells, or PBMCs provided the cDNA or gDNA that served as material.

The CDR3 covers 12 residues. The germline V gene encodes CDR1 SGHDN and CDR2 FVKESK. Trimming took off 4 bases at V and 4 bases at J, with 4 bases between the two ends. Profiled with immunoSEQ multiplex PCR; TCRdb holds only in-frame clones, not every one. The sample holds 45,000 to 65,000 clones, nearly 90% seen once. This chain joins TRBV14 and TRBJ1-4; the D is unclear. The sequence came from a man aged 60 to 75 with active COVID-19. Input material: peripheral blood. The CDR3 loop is CASSPSNEKLFF. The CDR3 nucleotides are TGTGCCAGCAGCCCGAGTAATGAAAAACTGTTTTTT. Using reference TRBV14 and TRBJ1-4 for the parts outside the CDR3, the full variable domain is EAGVTQFPSHSVIEKGQTVTLRCDPISGHDNLYWYRRVMGKEIKFLLHFVKESKQDESGMPNNRFLAERTGGTYSTLKVQPAELEDSGVYFCASSPSNEKLFFGSGTQLSVL.